The rows below give T cell receptor beta chains drawn from one sample of a study of CD8+ T cells in alopecia areata. The protocol was immunoSEQ multiplex PCR, while the TCRdb copy is restricted to in-frame clones and leaves out a portion. Of hundreds of thousands of clones listed, more than 45% are singletons. The material sequenced was CD4+ T cells sorted from blood, taken at week 0. The origin of the receptors is a human donor with alopecia areata. Both conserved end residues are part of each CDR3. D genes are given only for firm matches. Only some rows state a clone size, as once, few, many or a class for expanded clones.

>TRBD1|few|TRBJ1-2|13|TRBV18
TGTGCCAGCTCCCCACAGGGGCCCACGGGCTACACCTTC
CASSPQGPTGYTF
>TRBD2|once|TRBJ2-7|14|TRBV9
TGTGCCAGCAGCCCGGGAACTAGCGGGTACGAGCAGTACTTC
CASSPGTSGYEQYF
>TRBD2|.|TRBJ2-1|15|TRBV5-4
TGTGCCAGCAGAAGAACGGGGGGTTCCTACAATGAGCAGTTCTTC
CASRRTGGSYNEQFF
>.|.|TRBJ1-5|15|TRBV7-2
TGTGCCAGCAGCTTCTCACAGGCTTACAATCAGCCCCAGCATTTT
CASSFSQAYNQPQHF
>.|once|TRBJ2-3|13|TRBV4-1
TGCGCCAGCAGCCCGACTAGCACAGATACGCAGTATTTT
CASSPTSTDTQYF
>TRBD2|.|TRBJ2-1|14|TRBV29-1
TGCAGCGGCGGGACTAGCGGGGGTTACAATGAGCAGTTCTTC
CSGGTSGGYNEQFF
>TRBD1|.|TRBJ2-2|18|TRBV7-6
TGTGCCAGCAGCTTAAGACCTCCGGGACAGGGCCTAGCCGGGGAGCTGTTTTTT
CASSLRPPGQGLAGELFF
>.|.|TRBJ1-2|13|TRBV29-1
TGCAGCGTTGGACAGTACTATAGTTATGGCTACACCTTC
CSVGQYYSYGYTF
>TRBD1|.|TRBJ2-7|12|TRBV5-8
TGTGCCAGCAGCCGGACAGGGGCCGAGCAGTACTTC
CASSRTGAEQYF
>.|once|TRBJ1-2|15|TRBV19
TGTGCCAGTAGTATAAGTCGGGGGCCGAGCTATGGCTACACCTTC
CASSISRGPSYGYTF
>TRBD2|.|TRBJ2-7|17|TRBV13
TGTGCCAGCAGCTTACCCGTAGTAGCGGGACATTCCTACGAGCAGTACTTC
CASSLPVVAGHSYEQYF
>TRBD1|.|TRBJ2-7|14|TRBV7-9
TGTGCCAGCAGTTCGTCCGGGACAGACTACGAGCAGTACTTC
CASSSSGTDYEQYF
>.|.|TRBJ2-2|14|TRBV5-1
TGCGCCAGCTACACTGGACAGCACACCGGGGAGCTGTTTTTT
CASYTGQHTGELFF
>.|.|TRBJ1-4|13|TRBV29-1
TGCAGCGTTGAAAGTCAGGGGCTTGAAAAACTGTTTTTT
CSVESQGLEKLFF
>TRBD1|few|TRBJ1-1|14|TRBV6-1
TGTGCCACCTCGACAGGGAGAGGAGTCACTGAAGCTTTCTTT
CATSTGRGVTEAFF
>.|.|TRBJ1-2|13|TRBV7-9
TGTGCCAGCAGCTTTTGGGAGTCGTATGGCTACACCTTC
CASSFWESYGYTF
>.|.|TRBJ2-3|14|TRBV30
TGTGCCTGGAGCGATCACGGGGGCACAGATACGCAGTATTTT
CAWSDHGGTDTQYF
>.|once|TRBJ1-2|14|TRBV12-5
TGTGCTAGTGCCCCCACTTTTAATACCTATGGCTACACCTTC
CASAPTFNTYGYTF
>.|.|TRBJ2-7|11|TRBV10-2
TGCGCCAGCAGTGCGGACTACGAGCAGTACTTC
CASSADYEQYF
>.|.|TRBJ1-1|13|TRBV9
TGTGCCAGCAGCGTAGTACCGGACACTGAAGCTTTCTTT
CASSVVPDTEAFF
>.|.|TRBJ2-5|12|TRBV12-2
TGTGCAAGTCGCCCACGCGGACGGACCCAGTACTTC
CASRPRGRTQYF
>.|once|TRBJ2-1|17|TRBV7-2
TGTGCCAGCAGCTTCCCCTTGACTAGGGGCATCTACAATGAGCAGTTCTTC
CASSFPLTRGIYNEQFF